This T cell receptor beta chain was identified during a study of cytomegalovirus exposure and HLA in healthy donors. The overall study: Earlier findings included 90 million to 120 million unique TCR beta sequences obtained from 150 million to 200 million T cells. Of all 360 or so donors who were genotyped, 70% to 85% belonged to the Caucasian-associated ancestry cluster.

V was clipped by 0 bases and J by 2 bases, with 17 bases between them. Germline V gives CDR1 LGHNA, CDR2 YSLEER. The CDR3 totals 18 residues. The PCR used 60 Vbeta and 13 Jbeta primers. Sequenced by immunoSEQ multiplex PCR; TCRdb stores in-frame clones only, minus some. The sample shows some 130,000 clones, around 70% of them seen only once. The chain recombines TRBV4-3 with TRBJ2-1, with D possibly matching TRBD2 (6 bases). This receptor was identified in a male donor in good health and CMV-seronegative. Sequencing was performed on PBMCs. CDR3 region: CASSQDPSIADTYNEQFF. In DNA, the CDR3 is TGCGCCAGCAGCCAAGACCCCTCTATAGCGGACACCTACAATGAGCAGTTCTTC.